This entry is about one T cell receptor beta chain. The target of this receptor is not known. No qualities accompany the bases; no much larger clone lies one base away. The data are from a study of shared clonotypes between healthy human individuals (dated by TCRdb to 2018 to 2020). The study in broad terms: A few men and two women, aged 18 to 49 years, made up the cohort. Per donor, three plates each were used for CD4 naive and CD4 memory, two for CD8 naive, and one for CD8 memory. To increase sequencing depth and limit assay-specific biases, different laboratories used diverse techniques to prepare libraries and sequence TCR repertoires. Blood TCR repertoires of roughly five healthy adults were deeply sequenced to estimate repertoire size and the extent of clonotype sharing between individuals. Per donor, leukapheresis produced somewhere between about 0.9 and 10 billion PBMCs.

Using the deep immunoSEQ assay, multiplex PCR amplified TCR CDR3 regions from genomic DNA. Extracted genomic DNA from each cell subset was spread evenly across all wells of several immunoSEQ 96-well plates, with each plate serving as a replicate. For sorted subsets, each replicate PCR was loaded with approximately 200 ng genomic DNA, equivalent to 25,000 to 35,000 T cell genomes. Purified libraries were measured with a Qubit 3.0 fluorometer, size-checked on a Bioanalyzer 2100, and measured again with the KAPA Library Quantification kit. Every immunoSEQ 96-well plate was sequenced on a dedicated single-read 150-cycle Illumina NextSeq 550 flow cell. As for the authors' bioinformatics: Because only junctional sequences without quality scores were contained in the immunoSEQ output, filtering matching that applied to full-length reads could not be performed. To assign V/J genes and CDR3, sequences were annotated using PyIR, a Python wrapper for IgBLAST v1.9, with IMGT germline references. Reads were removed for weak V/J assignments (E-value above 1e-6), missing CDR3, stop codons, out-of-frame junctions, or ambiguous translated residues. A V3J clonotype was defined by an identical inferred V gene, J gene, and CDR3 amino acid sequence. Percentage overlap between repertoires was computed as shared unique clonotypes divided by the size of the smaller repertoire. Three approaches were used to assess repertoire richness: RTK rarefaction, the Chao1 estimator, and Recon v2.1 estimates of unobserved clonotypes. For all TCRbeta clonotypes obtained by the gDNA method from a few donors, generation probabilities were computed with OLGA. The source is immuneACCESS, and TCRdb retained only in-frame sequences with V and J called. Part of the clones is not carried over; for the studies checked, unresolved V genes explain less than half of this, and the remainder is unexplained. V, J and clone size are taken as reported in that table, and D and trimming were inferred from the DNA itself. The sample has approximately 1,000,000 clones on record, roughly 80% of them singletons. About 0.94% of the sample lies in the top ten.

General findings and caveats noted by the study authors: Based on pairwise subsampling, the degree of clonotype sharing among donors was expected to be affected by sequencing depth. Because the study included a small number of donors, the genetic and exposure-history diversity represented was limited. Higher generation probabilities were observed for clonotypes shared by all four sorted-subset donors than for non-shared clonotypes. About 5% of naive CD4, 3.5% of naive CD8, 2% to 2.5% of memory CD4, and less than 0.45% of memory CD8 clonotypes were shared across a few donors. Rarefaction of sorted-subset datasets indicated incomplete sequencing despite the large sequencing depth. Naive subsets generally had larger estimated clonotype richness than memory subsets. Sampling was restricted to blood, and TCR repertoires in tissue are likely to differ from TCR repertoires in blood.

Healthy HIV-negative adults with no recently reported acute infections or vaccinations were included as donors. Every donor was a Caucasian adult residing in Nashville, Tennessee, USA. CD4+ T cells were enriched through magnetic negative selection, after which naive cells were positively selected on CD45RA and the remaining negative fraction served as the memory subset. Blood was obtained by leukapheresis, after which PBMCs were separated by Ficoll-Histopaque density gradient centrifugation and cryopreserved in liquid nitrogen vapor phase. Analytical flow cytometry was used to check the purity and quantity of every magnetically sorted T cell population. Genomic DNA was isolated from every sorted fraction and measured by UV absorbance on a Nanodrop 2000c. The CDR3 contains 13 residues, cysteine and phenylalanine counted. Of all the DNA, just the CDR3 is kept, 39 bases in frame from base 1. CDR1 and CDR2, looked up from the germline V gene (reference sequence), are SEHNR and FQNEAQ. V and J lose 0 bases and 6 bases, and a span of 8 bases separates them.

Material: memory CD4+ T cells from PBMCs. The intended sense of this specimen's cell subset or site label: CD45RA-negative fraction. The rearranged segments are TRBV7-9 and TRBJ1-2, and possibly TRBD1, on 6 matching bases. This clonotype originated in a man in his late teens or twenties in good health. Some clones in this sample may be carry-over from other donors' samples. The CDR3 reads CASSLAGGNGYTF. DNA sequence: TGTGCCAGCAGCTTAGCCGGGGGCAATGGCTACACCTTC.